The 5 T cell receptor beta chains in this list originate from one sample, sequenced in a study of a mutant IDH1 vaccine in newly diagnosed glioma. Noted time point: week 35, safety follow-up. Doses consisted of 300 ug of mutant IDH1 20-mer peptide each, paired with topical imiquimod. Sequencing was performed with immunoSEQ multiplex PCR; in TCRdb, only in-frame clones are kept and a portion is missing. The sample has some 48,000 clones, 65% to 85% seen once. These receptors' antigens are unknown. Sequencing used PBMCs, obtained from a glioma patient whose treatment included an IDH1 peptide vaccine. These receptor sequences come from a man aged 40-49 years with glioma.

The DNA of the CDR3 is TGTGCCAGCAGACCTAAAAGGGCAGGGTCGGGCTTGGCTTTCTTT. Protein sequence: CASRPKRAGSGLAFF. The rearrangement uses TRBV6-5 and TRBJ1-1, with D possibly matching TRBD1 (5 bases). Germline CDR1 is MNHEY and CDR2 is SVGAGI. The V end was cut by 6 bases, the J end by 11 bases, with 25 bases between. This CDR3 region has 15 residues.

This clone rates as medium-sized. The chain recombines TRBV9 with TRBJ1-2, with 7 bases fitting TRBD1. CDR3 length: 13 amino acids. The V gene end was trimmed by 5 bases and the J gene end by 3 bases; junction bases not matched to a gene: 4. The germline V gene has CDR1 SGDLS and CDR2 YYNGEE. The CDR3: CASRGTGDYGYTF. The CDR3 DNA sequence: TGTGCCAGCAGGGGCACAGGGGACTATGGCTACACCTTC. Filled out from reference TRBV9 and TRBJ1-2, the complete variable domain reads DSGVTQTPKHLITATGQRVTLRCSPRSGDLSVYWYQQSLDQGLQFLIQYYNGEERAKGNILERFSAQQFPDLHSELNLSSLELGDSALYFCASRGTGDYGYTFGSGTRLTVV.

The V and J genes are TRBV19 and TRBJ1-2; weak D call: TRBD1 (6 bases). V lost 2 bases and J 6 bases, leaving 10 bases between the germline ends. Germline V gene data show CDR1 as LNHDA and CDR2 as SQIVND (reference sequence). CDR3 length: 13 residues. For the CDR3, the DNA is TGTGCCAGTAGTATACCTGGGGGCCATGGCTACACCTTC. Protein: CASSIPGGHGYTF.

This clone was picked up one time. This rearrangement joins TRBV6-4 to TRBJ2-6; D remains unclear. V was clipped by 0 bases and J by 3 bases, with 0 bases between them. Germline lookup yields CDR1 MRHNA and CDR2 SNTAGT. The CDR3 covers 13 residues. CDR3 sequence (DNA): TGTGCCAGCAGTGACTCTGGGGCCAACGTCCTGACTTTC. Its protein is CASSDSGANVLTF.

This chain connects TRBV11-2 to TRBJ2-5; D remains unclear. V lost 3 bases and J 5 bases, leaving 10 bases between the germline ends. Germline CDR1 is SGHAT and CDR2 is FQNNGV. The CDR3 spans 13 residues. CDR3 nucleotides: TGTGCCAGCAGCTTCGGAAAGATCGAGACCCAGTACTTC. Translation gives CASSFGKIETQYF.